Below, 5 T cell receptor beta chains from the same sample are listed, as sequenced in a study of PD-L1 blockade in urothelial cancer. Measured with immunoSEQ multiplex PCR; TCRdb has only the in-frame clones, and not every one. The sample has about 36,000 clones, 84% seen once. As for time point: peripheral blood 6 weeks after treatment start. The specimen comprised PBMCs, sampled around atezolizumab (anti-PD-L1) treatment. Every receptor here comes from a middle-aged man with urothelial cancer.

The chain links TRBV15 to TRBJ1-4, with 7 bases identical to TRBD1. CDR3 length: 14 amino acids. V dropped 8 bases and J dropped 3; count of bases not matched to a gene: 6. From germline, CDR1 is LNHNV and CDR2 YYDKDF (reference sequence). Written as DNA, the CDR3 is TGTGCCACCGCCCCCGACAGGGCTAATGAAAAACTGTTTTTT. It translates to CATAPDRANEKLFF.

CDR3 sequence reads: CASSLSGQGSVYEQYF. In nucleotides, the CDR3 is TGTGCCAGCAGCTTATCGGGACAGGGATCGGTCTACGAGCAGTACTTC. The chain recombines TRBV11-1 with TRBJ2-7, with 9 nucleotides matching TRBD1. This CDR3 is built from 16 residues. Germline V gene lookup returns CDR1 SGHAT and CDR2 FQDESV (reference sequence). The V and J ends lost 2 bases and 3 bases, in that order; junction bases with no gene match: 8.

This chain uses TRBV9 with TRBJ2-5; a weak D match, TRBD2 (5 bases). The V gene's germline CDR1 is SGDLS and CDR2 YYNGEE. V lost 3 bases to trimming and J lost 5 bases, with 17 bases between them. The CDR3 spans 15 residues. The CDR3 nucleotides read TGTGCCAGCAGCGCAGCCCCTAGCCTACTTGAGACCCAGTACTTC. It encodes CASSAAPSLLETQYF.

The chain links TRBV5-6 to TRBJ2-3; 10 bases align to TRBD1. The CDR3 consists of 14 residues. CDR1 and CDR2 (germline): SGHDT, YYEEEE. V was pared by 4 bases and J by 5 bases, with 4 bases of the junction left unmatched. DNA of the CDR3: TGTGCCAGCAGCCCCGGACAGGGGGAAGATACGCAGTATTTT. It encodes CASSPGQGEDTQYF.

The gene calls are TRBV19 and TRBJ1-3; D gene uncertain. Germline V gene data show CDR1 as LNHDA and CDR2 as SQIVND (reference sequence). This CDR3 has 16 residues. Trimming cost V 8 bases and J 0 bases, with 17 bases left between them. The chain's CDR3 is CASVGRSTTSGNTIYF. The DNA of the CDR3 is TGTGCCAGTGTTGGCAGAAGTACCACCTCTGGAAACACCATATATTTT.